This T cell receptor (beta chain) comes out of a study of neoadjuvant anti-PD-1 for oral cavity cancer. Sequencing used immunoSEQ multiplex PCR; TCRdb keeps in-frame clones, though not all of them. This sample yields over 65,000 clones, of which 86% are seen a single time; 2.5% to 3% belongs to the top ten. Time point defined: after neoadjuvant nivolumab, at surgical resection. Trimming took 5 bases from V and 2 from J, leaving 9 bases between them. The length of the CDR3 is 13 residues. CDR1 and CDR2 from the germline V gene are MNHEY and SVGAGI. The TCR originated in a person between 35 and 79 years old with oral cavity squamous cell carcinoma. The material sequenced was PBMCs, taken after nivolumab (anti-PD-1) treatment. The chain has TRBV6-5 and TRBJ2-5; D gene unclear. CDR3 nucleotides: TGTGCCAGCAGTGGCGAGGTTCAAGAGACCCAGTACTTC. Its translation: CASSGEVQETQYF.